This T cell receptor (beta chain) emerged from a study of neurological immune-mediated disorders (dated by TCRdb to between 2018 and 2021). For context, the study as a whole: Peripheral blood TCR-beta repertoires from HTLV-I-associated myelopathy (HAM/TSP) patients, multiple sclerosis patients and healthy controls were compared by UMI-based sequencing. The roughly 99 TCR-beta libraries covered PBMC samples along with longitudinal samples, technical triplicates, and paired sorted CD4+ and CD8+ T-cell subsets. Of the approximately 68 subjects in the cohort, about 14 were HAM/TSP patients, some 34 were multiple sclerosis patients, and 20 were healthy controls.

Blood bank volunteers in Maryland, USA served as the healthy controls. Sorted-subset TCR libraries were prepared from fewer than 1.1 million sorted CD4+ or CD8+ T cells. Peripheral blood was subjected to Ficoll-Hypaque density gradient centrifugation to isolate PBMCs, which were then cryopreserved in liquid nitrogen. Paired sorted CD4+ and CD8+ subsets came from healthy controls, HAM/TSP patients and MS patients. V is pared back by 0 bases and J by 5 bases, with 11 bases lying between the germline termini. The CDR3 runs 15 residues from the cysteine to the phenylalanine. The CDR3 DNA has 45 bases and is translated from base 1. CDR1 MNHNS and CDR2 SASEGT are derived from the germline V gene. To synthesize cDNA, template-switch 5'RACE was performed with a primer carrying a 10-nucleotide random unique molecular identifier so that each TCR transcript was tagged. Each sequencing run produced over 170 million TCR-beta sequences covering 15-18 subjects. The RNeasy kit was used to extract total RNA. The KAPA Real-time Library Amplification kit was used to amplify TCR-beta VDJ regions with primers for the TCR constant region and the 5'RACE anchor. Sample indexes and Illumina adaptors were added in a first PCR, and a second PCR then increased library yield. After purification with Ampure beads, the TCR product of roughly 650 bp was size-selected on a 2% E-gel SizeSelection system. Before pooling, library quality was checked on a Bioanalyzer, concentration was measured with Qubit, and libraries were quantified with the Kapa Library Quantification kit. Libraries were sequenced paired-end 2 x 150 bp on an Illumina HiSeq 2500. To increase sequence diversity, 25-30% phiX was spiked into each library pool. On the study's bioinformatics: The quality-filtered reads were processed with the UMI-based MiGEC pipeline, whose error correction step removed more than 80% of the raw TCR sequences. IMGT germline references were used for aligning VDJ genes, and each clonotype was defined as a unique CDR3 amino acid sequence together with its V-J genes. Clonal expansion, Shannon diversity and CDR3 relatedness were evaluated with VDJtools (CalcPairwiseDistances, ClusterSamples), while phylogenetic trees were built in CLCbio workbench. Expanded clones were defined as having at least 8 unique UMIs, based on coefficient-of-variation modelling across technical triplicates. TCRdb applied fastp at Q25 and MiXCR to the public reads, then kept only in-frame beta chains. CDR3 protein sequences are deduplicated, and each keeps its most common genes and DNA. These V and J calls are TCRdb output, not the study's own analysis. In all, the sample holds about 39,000 distinct CDR3 sequences, and less than 9% of those were seen once. In total, the top ten clones hold 5.7% of the sample.

This clonotype was seen repeatedly, ten times or more. The antigen this receptor binds is unknown. No quality values exist for individual bases; no much larger clone is one base distant. The study at large found these results: Expanded clones from different subjects shared no identical CDR3 amino acid sequences, which suggests that TCR-beta repertoires were private in all groups. TCR clonal expansion was highest in HAM/TSP patients and lowest in MS patients, with MS patients falling below even healthy controls.

This receptor was obtained from a man aged 50-60 years in good health. The sequence joins TRBV6-1 to TRBJ1-5, with the D segment identity uncertain. Sequencing input: CD4+ T cells from blood. Read as DNA, the sequence is TGTGCCAGCAGTGAAGCAGGCAGGAATCATCAGCCCCAGCATTTT. Protein translation: CASSEAGRNHQPQHF.